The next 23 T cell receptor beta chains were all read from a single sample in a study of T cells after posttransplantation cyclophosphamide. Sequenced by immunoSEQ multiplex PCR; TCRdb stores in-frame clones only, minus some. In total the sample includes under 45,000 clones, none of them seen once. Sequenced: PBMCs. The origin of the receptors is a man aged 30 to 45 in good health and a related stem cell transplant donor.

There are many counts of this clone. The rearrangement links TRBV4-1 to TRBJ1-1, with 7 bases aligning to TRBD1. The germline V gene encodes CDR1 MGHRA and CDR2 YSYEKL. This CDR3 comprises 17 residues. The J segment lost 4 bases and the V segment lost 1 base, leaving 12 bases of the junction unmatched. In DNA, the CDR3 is TGCGCCAGCAGCCAAGTACAGCAGGGGGTCGGGGGCACTGAAGCTTTCTTT. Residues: CASSQVQQGVGGTEAFF.

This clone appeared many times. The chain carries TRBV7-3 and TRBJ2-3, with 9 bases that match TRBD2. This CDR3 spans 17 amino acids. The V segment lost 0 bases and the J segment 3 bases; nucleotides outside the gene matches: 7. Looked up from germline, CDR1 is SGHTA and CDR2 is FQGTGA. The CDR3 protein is CASSLTRGLAGTDTQYF. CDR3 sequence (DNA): TGTGCCAGCAGCTTAACTCGGGGGCTAGCGGGGACAGATACGCAGTATTTT.

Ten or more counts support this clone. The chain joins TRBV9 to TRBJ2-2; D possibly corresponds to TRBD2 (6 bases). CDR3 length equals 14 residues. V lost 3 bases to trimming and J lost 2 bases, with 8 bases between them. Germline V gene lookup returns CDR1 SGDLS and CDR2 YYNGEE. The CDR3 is CASSASVNTGELFF. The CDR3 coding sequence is TGTGCCAGCAGCGCTAGCGTTAACACCGGGGAGCTGTTTTTT. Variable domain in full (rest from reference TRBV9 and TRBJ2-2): DSGVTQTPKHLITATGQRVTLRCSPRSGDLSVYWYQQSLDQGLQFLIQYYNGEERAKGNILERFSAQQFPDLHSELNLSSLELGDSALYFCASSASVNTGELFFGEGSRLTVL.

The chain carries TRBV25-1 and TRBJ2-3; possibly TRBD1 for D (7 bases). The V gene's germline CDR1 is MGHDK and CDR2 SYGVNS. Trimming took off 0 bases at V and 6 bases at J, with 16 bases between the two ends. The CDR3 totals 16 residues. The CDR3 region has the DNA TGTGCCAGCAGTGAATATGGGCAGGGGGGCAGGGATACGCAGTATTTT. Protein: CASSEYGQGGRDTQYF.

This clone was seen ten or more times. CDR3 DNA: TGTGCCAGCAGTTACGGGCAGGGCAACTATGGCTACACCTTC. This codes for CASSYGQGNYGYTF. J is TRBJ1-2 and V is TRBV6-2 or TRBV6-3, with D possibly matching TRBD1 (5 bases). Trimming took off 2 bases at V and 2 bases at J, with 9 bases between the two ends. Germline V gene lookup returns CDR1 MNHEY and CDR2 SVGEGT. CDR3 length equals 14 residues.

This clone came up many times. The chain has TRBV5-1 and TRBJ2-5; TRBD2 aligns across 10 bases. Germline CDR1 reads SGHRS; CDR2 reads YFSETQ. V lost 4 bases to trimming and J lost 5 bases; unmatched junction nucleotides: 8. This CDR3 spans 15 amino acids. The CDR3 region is CASSVGLASGETQYF. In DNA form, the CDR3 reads TGCGCCAGCAGCGTGGGACTAGCGAGCGGGGAGACCCAGTACTTC.

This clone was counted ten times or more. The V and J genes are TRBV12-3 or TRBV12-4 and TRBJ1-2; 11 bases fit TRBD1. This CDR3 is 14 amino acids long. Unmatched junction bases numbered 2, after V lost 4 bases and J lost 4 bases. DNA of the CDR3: TGTGCCAGCAGTTGGGACAGGGGGGCCTATGGCTACACCTTC. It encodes CASSWDRGAYGYTF.

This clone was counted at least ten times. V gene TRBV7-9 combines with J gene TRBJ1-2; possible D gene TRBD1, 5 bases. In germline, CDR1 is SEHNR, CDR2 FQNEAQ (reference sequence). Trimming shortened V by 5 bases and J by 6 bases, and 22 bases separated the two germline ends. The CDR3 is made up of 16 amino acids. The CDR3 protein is CASSLYVVTEVDGYTF. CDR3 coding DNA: TGTGCCAGCAGCCTCTACGTGGTGACAGAGGTAGATGGCTACACCTTC.

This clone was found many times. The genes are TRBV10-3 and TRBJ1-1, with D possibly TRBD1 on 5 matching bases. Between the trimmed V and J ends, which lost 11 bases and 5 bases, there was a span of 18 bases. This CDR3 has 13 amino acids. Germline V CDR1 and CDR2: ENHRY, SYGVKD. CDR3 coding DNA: TGTGCCGCCAGGGATCGAGAGGGTACTGAAGCTTTCTTT. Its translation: CAARDREGTEAFF.

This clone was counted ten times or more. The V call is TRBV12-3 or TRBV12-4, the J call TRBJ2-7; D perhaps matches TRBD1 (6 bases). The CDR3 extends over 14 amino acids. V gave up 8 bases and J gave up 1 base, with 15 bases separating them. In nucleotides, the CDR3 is TGTGCCAGCGGTCTAATGACAGGTTCCTACGAGCAGTACTTC. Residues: CASGLMTGSYEQYF.

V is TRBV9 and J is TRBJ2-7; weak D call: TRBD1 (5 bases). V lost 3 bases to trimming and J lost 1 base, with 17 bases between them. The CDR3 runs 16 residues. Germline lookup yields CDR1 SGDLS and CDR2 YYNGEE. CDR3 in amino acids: CASSDTGLPASYEQYF. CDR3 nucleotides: TGTGCCAGCAGCGACACAGGATTGCCAGCTTCCTACGAGCAGTACTTC.

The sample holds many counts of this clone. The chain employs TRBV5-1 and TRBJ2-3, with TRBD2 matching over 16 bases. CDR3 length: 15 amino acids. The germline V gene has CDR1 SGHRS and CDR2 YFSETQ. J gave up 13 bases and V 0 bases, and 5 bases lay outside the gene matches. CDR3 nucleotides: TGCGCCAGCAGCTTGGCGGGACTAGCGGGGGGGCAGGAGTATTTT. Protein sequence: CASSLAGLAGGQEYF.

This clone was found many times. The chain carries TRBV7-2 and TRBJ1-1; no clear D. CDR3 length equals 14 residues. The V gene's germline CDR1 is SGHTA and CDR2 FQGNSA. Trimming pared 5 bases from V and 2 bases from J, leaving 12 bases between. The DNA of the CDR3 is TGTGCCAGCAGCCCAGAGGTCCACAACACTGAAGCTTTCTTT. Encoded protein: CASSPEVHNTEAFF.

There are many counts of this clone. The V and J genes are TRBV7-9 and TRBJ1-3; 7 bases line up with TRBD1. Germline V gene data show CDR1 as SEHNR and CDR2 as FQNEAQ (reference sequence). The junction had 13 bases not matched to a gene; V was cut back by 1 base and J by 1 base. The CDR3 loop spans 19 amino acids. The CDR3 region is CASSLGRPGQRRSGNTIYF. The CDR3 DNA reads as TGTGCCAGCAGCTTAGGAAGACCGGGACAGCGCCGATCTGGAAACACCATATATTTT.

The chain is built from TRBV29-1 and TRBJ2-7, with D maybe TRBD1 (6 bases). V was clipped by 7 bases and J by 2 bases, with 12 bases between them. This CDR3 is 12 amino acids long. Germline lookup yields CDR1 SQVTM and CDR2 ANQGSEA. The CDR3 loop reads CSASTGPYEQYF. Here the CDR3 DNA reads TGCAGCGCCAGTACAGGGCCCTACGAGCAGTACTTC.

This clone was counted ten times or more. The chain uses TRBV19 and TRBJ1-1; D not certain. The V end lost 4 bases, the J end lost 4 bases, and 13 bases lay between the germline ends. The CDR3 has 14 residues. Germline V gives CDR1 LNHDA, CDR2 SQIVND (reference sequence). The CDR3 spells CASSTAGLSTEAFF. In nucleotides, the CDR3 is TGTGCCAGTAGTACCGCGGGTCTCAGCACTGAAGCTTTCTTT.

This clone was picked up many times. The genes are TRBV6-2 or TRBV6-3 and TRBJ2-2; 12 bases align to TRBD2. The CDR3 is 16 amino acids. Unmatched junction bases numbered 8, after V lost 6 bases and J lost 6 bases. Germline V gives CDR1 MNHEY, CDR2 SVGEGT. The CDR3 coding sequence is TGTGCCAGCAGGCGGACTAGCGGGGAGGTGGCCGGGGAGCTGTTTTTT. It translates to CASRRTSGEVAGELFF.

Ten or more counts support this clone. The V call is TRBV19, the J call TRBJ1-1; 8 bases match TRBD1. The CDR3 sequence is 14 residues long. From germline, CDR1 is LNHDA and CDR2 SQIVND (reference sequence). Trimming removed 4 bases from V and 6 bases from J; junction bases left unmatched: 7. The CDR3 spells CASSKSGGDAEAFF. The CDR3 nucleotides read TGTGCCAGTAGTAAATCAGGGGGCGACGCTGAAGCTTTCTTT.

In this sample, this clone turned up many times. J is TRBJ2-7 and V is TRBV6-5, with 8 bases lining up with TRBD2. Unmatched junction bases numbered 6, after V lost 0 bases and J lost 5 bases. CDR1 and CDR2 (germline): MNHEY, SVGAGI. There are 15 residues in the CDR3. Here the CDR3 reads CASSYSTGGADEQYF. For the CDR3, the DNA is TGTGCCAGCAGTTACTCGACGGGGGGGGCTGACGAGCAGTACTTC.

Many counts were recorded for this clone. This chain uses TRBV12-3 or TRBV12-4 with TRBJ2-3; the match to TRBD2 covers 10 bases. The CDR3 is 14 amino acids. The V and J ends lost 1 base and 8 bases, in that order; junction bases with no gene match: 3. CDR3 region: CASSLGTSGGTQYF. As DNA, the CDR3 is TGTGCCAGCAGTTTAGGGACTAGCGGTGGTACGCAGTATTTT.

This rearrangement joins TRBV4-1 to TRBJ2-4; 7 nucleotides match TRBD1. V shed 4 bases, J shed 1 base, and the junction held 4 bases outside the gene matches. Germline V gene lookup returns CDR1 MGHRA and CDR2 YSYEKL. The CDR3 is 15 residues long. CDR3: CASSPMTGAKNIQYF. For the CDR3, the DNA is TGCGCCAGCAGCCCAATGACAGGGGCCAAAAACATTCAGTACTTC.

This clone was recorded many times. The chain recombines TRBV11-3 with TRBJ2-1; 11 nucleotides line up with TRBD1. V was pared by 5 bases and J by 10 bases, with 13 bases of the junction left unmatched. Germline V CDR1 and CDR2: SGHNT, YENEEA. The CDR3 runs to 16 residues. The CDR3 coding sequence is TGTGCCAGCAGCCTTACCGGGACAGGGGGTACTAAGGAGCAGTTCTTC. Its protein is CASSLTGTGGTKEQFF.

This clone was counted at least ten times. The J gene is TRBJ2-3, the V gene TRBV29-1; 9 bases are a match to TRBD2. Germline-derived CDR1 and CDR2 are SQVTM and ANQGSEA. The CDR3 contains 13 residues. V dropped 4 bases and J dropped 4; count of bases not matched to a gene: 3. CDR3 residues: CSVVAGGPDTQYF. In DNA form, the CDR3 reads TGCAGCGTTGTTGCGGGGGGGCCAGATACGCAGTATTTT.